The next 31 T cell receptor beta chains were all read from a single sample in a study of blood T cell repertoires in COVID-19. Sequenced by immunoSEQ multiplex PCR; TCRdb stores in-frame clones only, minus some. The sample lists approximately 300,000 clones, approximately 83% occurring once. The sample was peripheral blood. These receptors were collected from a person between 65 and 79 years old with COVID-19, enrolled during active disease.

CDR3 loop: CAWSQGRSTDTQYF. For the CDR3, the DNA is TGTGCCTGGAGCCAGGGGCGGTCCACAGATACGCAGTATTTT. This chain links TRBV30 with TRBJ2-3; the D gene is possibly TRBD1 (6 bases). Per germline, CDR1 GTSNPN and CDR2 SVGIG (reference sequence). The CDR3 runs to 14 residues. Deletions cut 3 bases from V and 2 bases from J, with 12 bases between.

The genes are TRBV19 and TRBJ2-2; 7 bases agree with TRBD1. Germline CDR1 reads LNHDA; CDR2 reads SQIVND (reference sequence). There are 14 residues in the CDR3. After removal of 5 bases from V and 7 bases from J, the junction contained 7 bases not matched to a gene. DNA of the CDR3: TGTGCCAGTAGTGAACAGGGGTTGATCGGGGAGCTGTTTTTT. This translates into CASSEQGLIGELFF. The full variable domain, in which reference TRBV19 and TRBJ2-2 provide the parts outside the CDR3, is DGGITQSPKYLFRKEGQNVTLSCEQNLNHDAMYWYRQDPGQGLRLIYYSQIVNDFQKGDIAEGYSVSREKKESFPLTVTSAQKNPTAFYLCASSEQGLIGELFFGEGSRLTVL.

This chain links TRBV28 with TRBJ2-1; 9 nucleotides agree with TRBD2. The CDR3 runs 13 residues. V lost 7 bases, J lost 10 bases, and 8 bases stayed unmatched. Germline V gene data show CDR1 as MDHEN and CDR2 as SYDVKM. Here the CDR3 DNA reads TGTGCCAGCATTAGAGCGGGAGGTGGAGAGCAGTTCTTC. The encoded protein is CASIRAGGGEQFF.

The CDR3 here is CASSVGQGPLPQHF. The CDR3, as DNA: TGTGCCAGCAGCGTAGGTCAGGGGCCCCTGCCCCAGCATTTT. The chain couples TRBV9 to TRBJ1-5; TRBD1 is a possible D gene (6 bases). The V and J ends lost 0 bases and 9 bases respectively, with 13 bases between them. Per germline, CDR1 SGDLS and CDR2 YYNGEE. The CDR3 runs 14 residues.

This clone was found once. The chain joins TRBV19 to TRBJ1-4; D is undetermined. This CDR3 comprises 14 residues. The germline V gene encodes CDR1 LNHDA and CDR2 SQIVND (reference sequence). V was shortened by 4 bases and J by 8 bases, with 14 bases between the two germline ends. The CDR3 is CASSTRSGGEKLFF. CDR3 bases: TGTGCCAGTAGTACCCGGTCGGGCGGGGAAAAACTGTTTTTT.

This clone occurred once. J is TRBJ2-1 and V is TRBV7-3; TRBD2 aligns across 7 bases. The CDR3 contains 14 residues. Germline V gene sequence: CDR1 SGHTA, CDR2 FQGTGA. The V segment lost 5 bases and the J segment 5 bases; nucleotides outside the gene matches: 6. The CDR3 DNA sequence: TGTGCCAGCAGCCTTAGCGGGCAGAACAATGAGCAGTTCTTC. Protein product: CASSLSGQNNEQFF.

V is TRBV11-2 and J is TRBJ2-3; no definite D call. V was pared by 2 bases and J by 1 base, with 7 bases between. The CDR3 has 14 amino acids. The germline gives CDR1 SGHAT, CDR2 FQNNGV. CDR3 sequence reads: CASSLLAGTDTQYF. CDR3 DNA sequence: TGTGCCAGCAGCTTATTGGCGGGCACAGATACGCAGTATTTT.

The CDR3 reads CSVDDEGANYGYTF. The CDR3 nucleotides read TGCAGCGTTGATGATGAAGGAGCTAACTATGGCTACACCTTC. This chain links TRBV29-1 with TRBJ1-2; D gene unclear. The CDR3 runs 14 residues. V dropped 3 bases and J dropped 0 bases, with 11 bases sitting between them. In germline, CDR1 is SQVTM, CDR2 ANQGSEA. The variable domain in full, with the rest retrieved from reference TRBV29-1 and TRBJ1-2, is SAVISQKPSRDICQRGTSLTIQCQVDSQVTMMFWYRQQPGQSLTLIATANQGSEATYESGFVIDKFPISRPNLTFSTLTVSNMSPEDSSIYLCSVDDEGANYGYTFGSGTRLTVV.

This sequence joins TRBV11-2 and TRBJ2-1; 7 bases align to TRBD2. The CDR3 consists of 15 residues. Germline V gene sequence: CDR1 SGHAT, CDR2 FQNNGV. V lost 5 bases, J lost 1 base, and 5 bases stayed unmatched. CDR3 sequence (DNA): TGTGCCAGCAGCCGAGCGGGGACTTCCTACAATGAGCAGTTCTTC. Its translation is CASSRAGTSYNEQFF.

The rearrangement uses TRBV18 and TRBJ1-4; D uncertain. The CDR3 runs 15 residues. Trimming took off 1 base at V and 10 bases at J, with 16 bases between the two ends. Germline loops: CDR1 KGHSH, CDR2 LQKENI. The CDR3 here is CASSPRDIIRPKLFF. The DNA for the CDR3 is TGTGCCAGCTCACCACGCGACATTATTCGGCCAAAACTGTTTTTT.

In this sample, this clone turned up a few times. The chain uses TRBV7-9 and TRBJ2-7; unclear D gene. CDR3 length: 15 residues. Trimming cost V 1 base and J 0 bases, with 10 bases left between them. The germline V gene has CDR1 SEHNR and CDR2 FQNEAQ (reference sequence). CDR3 residues: CASSLGGARSYEQYF. CDR3 in DNA: TGTGCCAGCAGCTTAGGCGGAGCCCGCTCCTACGAGCAGTACTTC.

The chain recombines TRBV4-3 with TRBJ2-3; D is uncertain. V was cut by 4 bases and J by 2 bases, with 7 bases left in between. The CDR3 contains 13 residues. Germline V gene sequence: CDR1 LGHNA, CDR2 YSLEER. CDR3 bases: TGCGCCAGCAGCCGGGCCTTCACAGATACGCAGTATTTT. Protein product: CASSRAFTDTQYF.

This clone has only one observation. This chain connects TRBV2 to TRBJ1-2, with 9 bases identical to TRBD1. The J segment lost 7 bases and the V segment lost 5 bases, leaving 8 bases of the junction unmatched. The germline V gene has CDR1 SNHLY and CDR2 FYNNEI. The CDR3 has 14 residues. The CDR3 protein is CASSTQQGALGYTF. The CDR3 bases are TGTGCCAGCAGTACTCAACAGGGGGCGCTTGGCTACACCTTC.

This CDR3 reads CASSPRGEQYF. CDR3 bases: TGTGCCAGCAGCCCCCGAGGAGAGCAGTACTTC. This rearrangement joins TRBV9 to TRBJ2-7; the D is unclear. The CDR3 runs 11 residues. V lost 4 bases and J lost 7, with 9 bases in between. Germline loops: CDR1 SGDLS, CDR2 YYNGEE.

The rearrangement joins TRBV18 to TRBJ2-1; D not resolved. The CDR3 length is 14 residues. V was pared by 6 bases and J by 7 bases, with 16 bases between. Germline CDR1 KGHSH, CDR2 LQKENI. This chain's CDR3 is CASSLGAQGNEQFF. DNA for the CDR3: TGTGCCAGCTCGCTCGGAGCCCAAGGAAATGAGCAGTTCTTC. Using reference TRBV18 and TRBJ2-1 for the parts outside the CDR3, the full variable domain is NAGVMQNPRHLVRRRGQEARLRCSPMKGHSHVYWYRQLPEEGLKFMVYLQKENIIDESGMPKERFSAEFPKEGPSILRIQQVVRGDSAAYFCASSLGAQGNEQFFGPGTRLTVL.

This chain uses TRBV30 with TRBJ1-5; TRBD1 matches at 10 bases. Trimming at V came to 2 bases and at J to 6 bases, leaving 4 bases not matched to a gene. The CDR3 is 14 amino acids. Germline loops: CDR1 GTSNPN, CDR2 SVGIG (reference sequence). For the CDR3, the DNA is TGTGCCTGGAGTATGGACAGGGGGACTCAGCCCCAGCATTTT. Translated, it gives CAWSMDRGTQPQHF.

The chain links TRBV19 to TRBJ1-6; 7 bases match TRBD1. The CDR3 consists of 17 residues. Germline V gives CDR1 LNHDA, CDR2 SQIVND (reference sequence). V shed 3 bases and J 0 bases; nucleotides not matched to a gene: 5. CDR3 in DNA: TGTGCCAGTAGTATGGGACAGCCGAGCTCCTATAATTCACCCCTCCACTTT. Translating it yields CASSMGQPSSYNSPLHF.

The gene calls are TRBV3-1 (or the pseudogene TRBV3-2) and TRBJ2-3, with TRBD2 identical over 8 bases. CDR3 size: 14 residues. The junction had 6 bases not matched to a gene; V was cut back by 3 bases and J by 7 bases. Germline lookup yields CDR1 LGHDT and CDR2 YNNKEL (reference sequence). The CDR3 sequence is CASSHSGGAYTQYF. CDR3 in DNA: TGTGCCAGCAGCCATTCGGGGGGGGCGTATACGCAGTATTTT.

V is TRBV12-3 or TRBV12-4 and J is TRBJ1-2, with D unclear. The length of the CDR3 is 13 residues. Trimming removed 8 bases from V and 4 bases from J, with 14 bases in between. CDR3: CASGVLASYGYTF. Written as DNA, the CDR3 is TGTGCCAGCGGAGTACTGGCGTCCTATGGCTACACCTTC.

The chain recombines TRBV4-1 with TRBJ1-1; D is undetermined. CDR3 length: 15 residues. CDR1 MGHRA and CDR2 YSYEKL come from the germline V gene. Trimming shortened V by 2 bases and J by 0 bases, and 10 bases separated the two germline ends. The CDR3 nucleotides read TGCGCCAGCAGCCAACGGGTGGATATGAACACTGAAGCTTTCTTT. It is translated as CASSQRVDMNTEAFF.

The chain recombines TRBV7-2 with TRBJ2-7; possibly TRBD2 for D (6 bases). CDR1 SGHTA and CDR2 FQGNSA come from the germline V gene. The CDR3 is made up of 14 amino acids. Trimming removed 6 bases at V and 4 bases at J, with 16 bases between. The CDR3 region is CASSPGGTLYEQYF. The CDR3 nucleotides are TGTGCCAGCAGTCCGGGCGGGACCCTTTACGAGCAGTACTTC.

The V gene is TRBV7-2, the J gene TRBJ1-2; D not certain. From germline, CDR1 is SGHTA and CDR2 FQGNSA. V gave up 1 base and J gave up 4 bases, with 19 bases separating them. The CDR3 has 17 amino acids. The DNA for the CDR3 is TGTGCCAGCAGCTTAGTTGGGGAATCAAGAGGAGGCTATGGCTACACCTTC. Encoded protein: CASSLVGESRGGYGYTF.

The chain has TRBV6-6 and TRBJ1-1; 8 nucleotides align to TRBD1. The V gene end was trimmed by 7 bases and the J gene end by 4 bases; junction bases not matched to a gene: 5. The germline gives CDR1 MNHNY, CDR2 SVGAGI (reference sequence). The length of the CDR3 is 13 residues. In DNA form, the CDR3 reads TGTGCCAGCACAACAGGGGGTTTCACTGAAGCTTTCTTT. Translation gives CASTTGGFTEAFF.

The chain is built from TRBV6-5 and TRBJ1-5, with TRBD1 as a possible D gene (6 bases). V shed 7 bases and J shed 7 bases, with 11 bases lying between them. This CDR3 contains 12 residues. The germline CDR1 and CDR2 sequences are MNHEY and SVGAGI. The CDR3 DNA follows: TGTGCCAGCAATCATAGGGGGCAGCCCCAGCATTTT. Its protein is CASNHRGQPQHF.

V usage is TRBV19 and J usage is TRBJ1-5, with 8 bases identical to TRBD1. V was clipped by 5 bases and J by 6 bases; unmatched bases: 9. There are 15 residues in the CDR3. From germline, CDR1 is LNHDA and CDR2 SQIVND (reference sequence). The DNA for the CDR3 is TGTGCCAGTAGTGTGTCCTCAGGGGGCGGTCAGCCCCAGCATTTT. Translated, it gives CASSVSSGGGQPQHF.

This clone was found once. V usage is TRBV6-5 and J usage is TRBJ2-7, with TRBD1 identical over 11 bases. The CDR3 covers 15 residues. V shed 6 bases, J shed 4 bases, and the junction held 8 bases outside the gene matches. Germline V gives CDR1 MNHEY, CDR2 SVGAGI. CDR3 nucleotide sequence: TGTGCCAGCAGATCACCGGGACAGGGGGTATACGAGCAGTACTTC. This gives the protein CASRSPGQGVYEQYF.

The genes are TRBV19 and TRBJ2-2; 11 nucleotides agree with TRBD1. The CDR3 has 15 amino acids. Germline V gene sequence: CDR1 LNHDA, CDR2 SQIVND (reference sequence). V gave up 5 bases and J gave up 6 bases; unmatched junction bases: 5. The CDR3 DNA follows: TGTGCCAGTAGTCTAAGGGACAGGGGGTCCGGGGAGCTGTTTTTT. As protein: CASSLRDRGSGELFF.

V and J are TRBV11-2 and TRBJ1-1; 7 positions agree with TRBD1. CDR1 is SGHAT, CDR2 FQNNGV, per germline. The CDR3 has 14 residues. The ends lost 6 bases at V and 4 bases at J; junction bases unmatched: 8. CDR3 sequence reads: CASSYNRGGTEAFF. The CDR3 nucleotides are TGTGCCAGCAGTTACAACAGGGGCGGCACTGAAGCTTTCTTT.

The chain recombines TRBV9 with TRBJ2-7; tentative D call: TRBD2 (5 bases). The CDR3 loop spans 11 amino acids. The germline V gene has CDR1 SGDLS and CDR2 YYNGEE. Trimming cost V 3 bases and J 4 bases, with 5 bases left between them. This chain's CDR3 is CASSERYEQYF. CDR3 DNA: TGTGCCAGCAGCGAGCGGTACGAGCAGTACTTC. Supplemented by reference TRBV9 and TRBJ2-7, the full variable domain reads DSGVTQTPKHLITATGQRVTLRCSPRSGDLSVYWYQQSLDQGLQFLIQYYNGEERAKGNILERFSAQQFPDLHSELNLSSLELGDSALYFCASSERYEQYFGPGTRLTVT.

J is TRBJ1-1 and V is TRBV5-4; no definite D call. Between the trimmed V and J ends, which lost 0 bases and 5 bases, there was a span of 8 bases. In germline, CDR1 is SGHNT, CDR2 YYREEE (reference sequence). The CDR3 runs 13 residues. The CDR3: CASSLGGGTEAFF. CDR3 nucleotides: TGTGCCAGCAGCTTGGGAGGAGGAACTGAAGCTTTCTTT.

The chain has TRBV19 and TRBJ2-1; 16 bases agree with TRBD2. The CDR3 runs to 19 residues. Losses at the gene ends were 6 bases for V and 0 bases for J; bases not matched to a gene: 8. From germline, CDR1 is LNHDA and CDR2 SQIVND (reference sequence). The CDR3 is CASSSEGLAGGNSYNEQFF. In nucleotides, the CDR3 is TGTGCCAGTAGCTCAGAGGGACTAGCGGGGGGGAACTCCTACAATGAGCAGTTCTTC. The variable domain in full, with the rest retrieved from reference TRBV19 and TRBJ2-1, is DGGITQSPKYLFRKEGQNVTLSCEQNLNHDAMYWYRQDPGQGLRLIYYSQIVNDFQKGDIAEGYSVSREKKESFPLTVTSAQKNPTAFYLCASSSEGLAGGNSYNEQFFGPGTRLTVL.